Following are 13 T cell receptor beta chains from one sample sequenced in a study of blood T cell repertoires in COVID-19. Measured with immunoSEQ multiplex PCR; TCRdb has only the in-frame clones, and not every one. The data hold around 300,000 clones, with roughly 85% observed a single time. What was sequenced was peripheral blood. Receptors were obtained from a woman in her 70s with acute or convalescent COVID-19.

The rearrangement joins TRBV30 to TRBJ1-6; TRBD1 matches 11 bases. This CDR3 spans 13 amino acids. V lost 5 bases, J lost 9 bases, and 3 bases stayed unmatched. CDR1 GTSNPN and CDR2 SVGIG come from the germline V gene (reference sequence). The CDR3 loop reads CAWEDRGPSPLHF. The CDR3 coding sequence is TGTGCCTGGGAGGACAGGGGGCCTTCACCCCTCCACTTT.

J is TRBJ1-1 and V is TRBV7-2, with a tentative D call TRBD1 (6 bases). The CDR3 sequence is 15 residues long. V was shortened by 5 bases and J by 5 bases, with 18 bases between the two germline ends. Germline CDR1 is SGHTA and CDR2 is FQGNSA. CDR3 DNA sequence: TGTGCCAGCAGCGCCCAGGGCAGGGGTGGAACTGAAGCTTTCTTT. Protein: CASSAQGRGGTEAFF.

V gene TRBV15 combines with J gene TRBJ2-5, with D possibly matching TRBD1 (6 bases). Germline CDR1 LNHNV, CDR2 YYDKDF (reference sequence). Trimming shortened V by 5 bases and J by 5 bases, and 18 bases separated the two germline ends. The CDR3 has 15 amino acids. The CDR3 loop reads CATSPGTKNRETQYF. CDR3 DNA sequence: TGTGCCACCAGCCCGGGGACAAAAAATCGGGAGACCCAGTACTTC. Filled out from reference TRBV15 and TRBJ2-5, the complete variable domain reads DAMVIQNPRYQVTQFGKPVTLSCSQTLNHNVMYWYQQKSSQAPKLLFHYYDKDFNNEADTPDNFQSRRPNTSFCFLDIRSPGLGDTAMYLCATSPGTKNRETQYFGPGTRLLVL.

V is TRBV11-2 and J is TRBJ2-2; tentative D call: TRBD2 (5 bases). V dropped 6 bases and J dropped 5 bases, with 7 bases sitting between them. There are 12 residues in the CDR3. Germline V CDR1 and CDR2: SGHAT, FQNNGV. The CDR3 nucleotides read TGTGCCAGCAGTCGGGGAACCGGGGAGCTGTTTTTT. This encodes CASSRGTGELFF.

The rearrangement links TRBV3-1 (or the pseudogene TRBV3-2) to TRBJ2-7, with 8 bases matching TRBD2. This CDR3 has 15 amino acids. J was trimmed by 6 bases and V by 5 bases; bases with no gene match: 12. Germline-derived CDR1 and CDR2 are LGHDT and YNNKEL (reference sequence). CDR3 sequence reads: CASSYGTRVLGEQYF. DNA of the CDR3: TGTGCCAGCAGCTACGGGACTAGGGTTCTGGGCGAGCAGTACTTC.

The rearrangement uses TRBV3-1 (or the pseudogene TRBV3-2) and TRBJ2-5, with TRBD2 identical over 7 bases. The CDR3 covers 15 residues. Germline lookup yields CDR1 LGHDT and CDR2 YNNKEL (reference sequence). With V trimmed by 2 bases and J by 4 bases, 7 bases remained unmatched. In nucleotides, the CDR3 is TGTGCCAGCAGCCAAAGAGGCGGGGGAGTAGAGACCCAGTACTTC. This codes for CASSQRGGGVETQYF.

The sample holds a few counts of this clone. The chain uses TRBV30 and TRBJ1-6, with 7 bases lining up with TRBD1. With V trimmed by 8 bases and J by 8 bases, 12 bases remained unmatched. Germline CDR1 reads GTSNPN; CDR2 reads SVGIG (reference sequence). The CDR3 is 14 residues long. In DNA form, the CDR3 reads TGTGCCGCCCGAAGGCACAGGGGAGATTCACCCCTCCACTTT. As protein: CAARRHRGDSPLHF.

The CDR3 DNA follows: TGTGCCAGTGCAACAGCCCAAGGGGGAACTTATGGCTACACCTTC. This encodes CASATAQGGTYGYTF. The genes are TRBV19 and TRBJ1-2; TRBD1 is a possible D gene (6 bases). The CDR3 consists of 15 residues. Germline V gene data show CDR1 as LNHDA and CDR2 as SQIVND (reference sequence). V was cut by 8 bases and J by 5 bases, with 21 bases left in between.

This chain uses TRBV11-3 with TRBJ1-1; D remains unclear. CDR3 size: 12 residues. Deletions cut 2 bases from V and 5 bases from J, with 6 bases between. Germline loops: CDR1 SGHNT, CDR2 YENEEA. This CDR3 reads CASSLKETEAFF. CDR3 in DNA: TGTGCCAGCAGCTTAAAGGAGACTGAAGCTTTCTTT. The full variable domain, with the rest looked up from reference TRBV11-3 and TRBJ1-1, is EAGVVQSPRYKIIEKKQPVAFWCNPISGHNTLYWYLQNLGQGPELLIRYENEEAVDDSQLPKDRFSAERLKGVDSTLKIQPAELGDSAVYLCASSLKETEAFFGQGTRLTVV.

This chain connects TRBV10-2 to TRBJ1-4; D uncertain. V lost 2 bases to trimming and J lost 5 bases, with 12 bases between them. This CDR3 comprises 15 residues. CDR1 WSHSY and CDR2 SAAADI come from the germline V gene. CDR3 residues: CASSEPTSGNEKLFF. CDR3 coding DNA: TGCGCCAGCAGTGAGCCGACTTCGGGGAATGAAAAACTGTTTTTT.

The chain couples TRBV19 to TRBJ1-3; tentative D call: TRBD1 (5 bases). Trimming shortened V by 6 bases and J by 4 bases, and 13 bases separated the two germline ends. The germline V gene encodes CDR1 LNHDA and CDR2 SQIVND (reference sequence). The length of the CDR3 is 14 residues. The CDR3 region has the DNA TGTGCCAGTAGGCGGGGGACGGGAGGAAACACCATATATTTT. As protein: CASRRGTGGNTIYF.

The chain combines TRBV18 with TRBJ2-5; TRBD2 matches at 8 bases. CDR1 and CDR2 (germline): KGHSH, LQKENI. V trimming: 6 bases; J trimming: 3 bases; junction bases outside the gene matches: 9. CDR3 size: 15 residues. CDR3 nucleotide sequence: TGTGCCAGCTCGCCGGCGGGGGGCAGGGAAGAGACCCAGTACTTC. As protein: CASSPAGGREETQYF.

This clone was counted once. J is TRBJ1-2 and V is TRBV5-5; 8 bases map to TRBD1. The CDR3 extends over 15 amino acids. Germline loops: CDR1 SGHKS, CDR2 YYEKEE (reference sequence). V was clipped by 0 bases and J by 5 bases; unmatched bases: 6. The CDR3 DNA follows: TGTGCCAGCAGCTTGGAACCCCGACAGGGGTATGGCTACACCTTC. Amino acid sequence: CASSLEPRQGYGYTF.